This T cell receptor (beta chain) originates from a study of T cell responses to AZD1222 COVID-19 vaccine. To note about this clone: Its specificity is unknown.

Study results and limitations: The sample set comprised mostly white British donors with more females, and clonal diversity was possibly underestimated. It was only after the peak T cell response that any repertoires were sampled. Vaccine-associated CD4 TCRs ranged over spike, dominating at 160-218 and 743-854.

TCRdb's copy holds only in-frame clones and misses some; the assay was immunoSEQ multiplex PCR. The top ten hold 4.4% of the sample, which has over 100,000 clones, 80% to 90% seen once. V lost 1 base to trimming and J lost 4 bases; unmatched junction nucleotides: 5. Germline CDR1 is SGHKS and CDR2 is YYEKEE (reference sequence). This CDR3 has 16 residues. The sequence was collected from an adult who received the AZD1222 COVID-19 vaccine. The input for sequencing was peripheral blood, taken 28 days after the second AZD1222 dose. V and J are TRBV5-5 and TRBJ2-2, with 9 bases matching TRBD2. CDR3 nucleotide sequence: TGTGCCAGCAGCTTGAATCCAGCGGGGGGCACCGGGGAGCTGTTTTTT. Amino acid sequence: CASSLNPAGGTGELFF.